Shown below are 11 T cell receptor beta chains from a single sample sequenced in a study of OX40 agonist ivuxolimab in advanced cancers. Some clones are missing from TCRdb's copy, which holds only in-frame ones; the method was immunoSEQ multiplex PCR. The sample yields about 100,000 clones, around 90% seen once. Source: CD4+ or CD8+ T cells sorted from blood, taken in a trial of the OX40 agonist ivuxolimab. The origin of the receptors is an adult with an advanced solid tumor such as melanoma, head and neck, liver or kidney cancer.

The gene calls are TRBV18 and TRBJ1-4; no clear D gene. There are 13 residues in the CDR3. The V gene lost 3 bases and the J gene lost 8 bases, with 10 bases spanning the gap. Germline CDR1 is KGHSH and CDR2 is LQKENI. For the CDR3, the DNA is TGTGCCAGCTCACCCCGGAGGGAGGAAAAACTGTTTTTT. It codes for CASSPRREEKLFF.

V and J are TRBV7-3 and TRBJ2-3; possible D gene TRBD1, 5 bases. The CDR3 has 14 residues. CDR1 is SGHTA and CDR2 is FQGTGA in the germline V gene. V lost 4 bases and J 3 bases, leaving 11 bases between the germline ends. CDR3 DNA sequence: TGTGCCAGCAGCTCCACAGGCCCGACAGATACGCAGTATTTT. Its protein is CASSSTGPTDTQYF.

The DNA of the CDR3 is TGTGCCAGCAGTTTCGTTCTGGGACGAGAAGCTTTCTTT. Protein: CASSFVLGREAFF. The V gene is TRBV28, the J gene TRBJ1-1; D may be TRBD1 (5 bases). Trimming removed 3 bases from V and 8 bases from J, with 13 bases in between. This CDR3 region has 13 residues. CDR1 and CDR2 (germline): MDHEN, SYDVKM.

The chain is built from TRBV2 and TRBJ1-4; no clear D gene. V lost 6 bases, J lost 13 bases, and 15 bases lay in between. The germline V gene encodes CDR1 SNHLY and CDR2 FYNNEI. CDR3 size: 12 residues. The CDR3: CASSVDLSGLFF. Written as DNA, the CDR3 is TGTGCCAGCAGCGTAGACCTTTCAGGACTGTTTTTT.

The genes are TRBV4-1 and TRBJ1-2; tentative D call: TRBD1 (5 bases). Between the trimmed V and J ends, which lost 0 bases and 5 bases, there was a span of 19 bases. Looked up from germline, CDR1 is MGHRA and CDR2 is YSYEKL. The CDR3 covers 17 residues. CDR3 nucleotides: TGCGCCAGCAGCCAAGATAAAAAAGGGACCACCTCTTATGGCTACACCTTC. This encodes CASSQDKKGTTSYGYTF.

The chain joins TRBV11-2 to TRBJ2-7; the match to TRBD2 covers 8 bases. V lost 2 bases and J lost 6; bases outside the gene matches: 9. Germline V gene sequence: CDR1 SGHAT, CDR2 FQNNGV. The CDR3 consists of 15 residues. CDR3 sequence (DNA): TGTGCCAGCAGCTTAAGTACTAGCGGACCAAGCGAGCAGTACTTC. It is translated as CASSLSTSGPSEQYF.

The chain joins TRBV7-9 to TRBJ2-1, with TRBD2 identical over 13 bases. Germline V gene sequence: CDR1 SEHNR, CDR2 FQNEAQ (reference sequence). J was trimmed by 8 bases and V by 5 bases; bases with no gene match: 12. The CDR3 is made up of 17 amino acids. In DNA, the CDR3 is TGTGCCAGCAGCCGGACTAGCGGGAGAGGTAGGTTCGATGAGCAGTTCTTC. Translated: CASSRTSGRGRFDEQFF. The full variable domain, in which reference TRBV7-9 and TRBJ2-1 provide the parts outside the CDR3, is DTGVSQNPRHKITKRGQNVTFRCDPISEHNRLYWYRQTLGQGPEFLTYFQNEAQLEKSRLLSDRFSAERPKGSFSTLEIQRTEQGDSAMYLCASSRTSGRGRFDEQFFGPGTRLTVL.

CDR3 sequence: CAISDQNSPLHF. The CDR3 nucleotides are TGTGCCATCAGTGATCAGAATTCACCCCTCCACTTT. This rearrangement joins TRBV10-3 to TRBJ1-6; D is undetermined. There are 12 residues in the CDR3. CDR1 ENHRY and CDR2 SYGVKD come from the germline V gene. V was pared by 3 bases and J by 7 bases, with 4 bases between.

This chain connects TRBV15 to TRBJ2-7; 8 positions agree with TRBD2. The V segment lost 8 bases and the J segment 0 bases; nucleotides outside the gene matches: 6. The CDR3 spans 14 residues. CDR1 is LNHNV and CDR2 is YYDKDF in the germline V gene (reference sequence). The CDR3 reads CATHSGTNSYEQYF. The CDR3 DNA follows: TGTGCCACCCATAGCGGGACTAACTCCTACGAGCAGTACTTC.

The J gene is TRBJ2-5, the V gene TRBV10-3; TRBD1 agrees at 10 bases. The DNA end is more similar to TRBJ2-7, so the J call may be wrong. Germline V CDR1 and CDR2: ENHRY, SYGVKD. This CDR3 is built from 14 residues. This CDR3 reads CAISTGQGIYEQYF. The CDR3 bases are TGTGCCATCAGCACGGGACAGGGGATTTACGAGCAGTACTTC.

The rearrangement joins TRBV6-1 to TRBJ1-1; D not certain. Looked up from germline, CDR1 is MNHNS and CDR2 is SASEGT. Deletions cut 3 bases from V and 10 bases from J, with 15 bases between. The CDR3 totals 13 residues. This chain's CDR3 is CASSEVGGRGAFF. The DNA of the CDR3 is TGTGCCAGCAGTGAGGTGGGTGGTAGAGGAGCTTTCTTT.